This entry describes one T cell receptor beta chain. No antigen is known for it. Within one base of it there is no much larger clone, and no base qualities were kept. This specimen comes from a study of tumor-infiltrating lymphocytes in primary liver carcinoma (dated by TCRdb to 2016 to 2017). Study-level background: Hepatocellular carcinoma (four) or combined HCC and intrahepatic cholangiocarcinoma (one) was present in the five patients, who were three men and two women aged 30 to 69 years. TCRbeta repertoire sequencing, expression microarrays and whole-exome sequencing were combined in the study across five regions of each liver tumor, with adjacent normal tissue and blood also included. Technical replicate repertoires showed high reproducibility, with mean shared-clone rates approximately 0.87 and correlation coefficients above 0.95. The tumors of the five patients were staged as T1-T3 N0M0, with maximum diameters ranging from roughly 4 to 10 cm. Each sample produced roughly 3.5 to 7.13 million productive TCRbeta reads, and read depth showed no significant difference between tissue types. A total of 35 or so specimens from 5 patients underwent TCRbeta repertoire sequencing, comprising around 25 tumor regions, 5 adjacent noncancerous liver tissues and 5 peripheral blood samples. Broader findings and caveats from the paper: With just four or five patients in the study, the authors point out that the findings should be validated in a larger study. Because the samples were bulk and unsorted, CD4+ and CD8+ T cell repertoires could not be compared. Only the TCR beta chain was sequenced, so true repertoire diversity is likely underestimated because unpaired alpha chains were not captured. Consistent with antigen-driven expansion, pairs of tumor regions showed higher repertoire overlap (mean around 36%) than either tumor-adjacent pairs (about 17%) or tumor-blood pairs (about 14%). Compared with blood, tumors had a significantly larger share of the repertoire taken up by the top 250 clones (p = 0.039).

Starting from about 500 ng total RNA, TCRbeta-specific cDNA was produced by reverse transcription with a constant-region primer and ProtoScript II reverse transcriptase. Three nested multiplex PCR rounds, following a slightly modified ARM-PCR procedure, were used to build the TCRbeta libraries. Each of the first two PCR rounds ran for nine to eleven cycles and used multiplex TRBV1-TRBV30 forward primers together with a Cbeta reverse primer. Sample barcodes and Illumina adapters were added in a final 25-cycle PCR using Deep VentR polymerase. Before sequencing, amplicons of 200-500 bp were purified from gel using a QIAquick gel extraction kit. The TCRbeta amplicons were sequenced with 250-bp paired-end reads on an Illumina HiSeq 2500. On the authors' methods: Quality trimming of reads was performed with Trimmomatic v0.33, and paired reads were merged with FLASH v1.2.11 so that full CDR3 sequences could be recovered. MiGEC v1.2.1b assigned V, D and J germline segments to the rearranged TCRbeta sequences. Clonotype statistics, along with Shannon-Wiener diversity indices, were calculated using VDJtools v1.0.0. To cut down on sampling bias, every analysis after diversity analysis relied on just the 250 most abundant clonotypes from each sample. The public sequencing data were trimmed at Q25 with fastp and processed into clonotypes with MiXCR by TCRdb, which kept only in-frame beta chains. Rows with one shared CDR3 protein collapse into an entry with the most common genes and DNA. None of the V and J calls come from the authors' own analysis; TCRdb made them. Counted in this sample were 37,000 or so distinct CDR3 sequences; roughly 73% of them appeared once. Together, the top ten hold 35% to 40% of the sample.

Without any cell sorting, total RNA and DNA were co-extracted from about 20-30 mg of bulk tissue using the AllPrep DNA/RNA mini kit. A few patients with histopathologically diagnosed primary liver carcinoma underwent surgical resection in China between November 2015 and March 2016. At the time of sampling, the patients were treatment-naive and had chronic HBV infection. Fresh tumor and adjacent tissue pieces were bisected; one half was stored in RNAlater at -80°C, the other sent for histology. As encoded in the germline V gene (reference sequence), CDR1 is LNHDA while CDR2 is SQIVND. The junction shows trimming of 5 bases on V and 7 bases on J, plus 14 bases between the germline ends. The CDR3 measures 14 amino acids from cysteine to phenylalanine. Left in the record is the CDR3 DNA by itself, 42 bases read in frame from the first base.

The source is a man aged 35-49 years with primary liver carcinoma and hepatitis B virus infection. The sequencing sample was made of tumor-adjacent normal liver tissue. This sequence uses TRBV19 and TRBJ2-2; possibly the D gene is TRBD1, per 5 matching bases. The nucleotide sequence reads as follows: TGTGCCAGTAGTGGGGCTCCGGACATCGGGGAGCTGTTTTTT. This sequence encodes CASSGAPDIGELFF.